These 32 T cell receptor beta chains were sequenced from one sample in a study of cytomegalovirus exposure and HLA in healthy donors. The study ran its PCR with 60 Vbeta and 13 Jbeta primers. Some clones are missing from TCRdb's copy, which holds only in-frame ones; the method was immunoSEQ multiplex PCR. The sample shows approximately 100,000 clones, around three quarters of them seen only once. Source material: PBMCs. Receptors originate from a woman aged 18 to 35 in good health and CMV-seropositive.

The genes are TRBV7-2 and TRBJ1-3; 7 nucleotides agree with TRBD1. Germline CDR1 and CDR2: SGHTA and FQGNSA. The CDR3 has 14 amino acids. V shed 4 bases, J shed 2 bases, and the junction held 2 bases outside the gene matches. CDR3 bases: TGTGCCAGCAGCTCACAGGGGACTGGAAACACCATATATTTT. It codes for CASSSQGTGNTIYF.

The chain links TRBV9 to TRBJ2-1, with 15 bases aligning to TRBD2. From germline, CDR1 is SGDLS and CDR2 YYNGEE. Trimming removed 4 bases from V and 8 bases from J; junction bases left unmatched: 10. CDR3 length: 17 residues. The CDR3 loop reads CASSPRTSGRASYEQFF. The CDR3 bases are TGTGCCAGCAGCCCTCGGACTAGCGGGAGGGCCAGCTATGAGCAGTTCTTC.

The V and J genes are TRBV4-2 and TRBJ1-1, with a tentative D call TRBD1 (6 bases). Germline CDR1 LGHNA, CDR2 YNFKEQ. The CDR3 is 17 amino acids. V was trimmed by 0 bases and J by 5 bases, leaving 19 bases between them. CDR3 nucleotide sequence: TGTGCCAGCAGCCAAGAAGGGGTGTACAGGGAGGGGACTGAAGCTTTCTTT. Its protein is CASSQEGVYREGTEAFF.

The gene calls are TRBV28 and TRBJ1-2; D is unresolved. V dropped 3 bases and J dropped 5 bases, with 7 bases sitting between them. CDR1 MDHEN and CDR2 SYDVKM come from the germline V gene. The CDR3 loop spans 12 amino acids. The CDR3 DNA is TGTGCCAGCAGTTTGACCGGGTATGGCTACACCTTC. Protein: CASSLTGYGYTF.

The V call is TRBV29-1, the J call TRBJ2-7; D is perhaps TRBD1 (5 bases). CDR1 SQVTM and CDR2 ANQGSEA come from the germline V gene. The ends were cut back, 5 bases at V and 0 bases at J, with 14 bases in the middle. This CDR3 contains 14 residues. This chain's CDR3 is CSVLGLQSSYEQYF. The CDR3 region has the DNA TGCAGCGTTTTGGGGCTACAGAGCTCCTACGAGCAGTACTTC.

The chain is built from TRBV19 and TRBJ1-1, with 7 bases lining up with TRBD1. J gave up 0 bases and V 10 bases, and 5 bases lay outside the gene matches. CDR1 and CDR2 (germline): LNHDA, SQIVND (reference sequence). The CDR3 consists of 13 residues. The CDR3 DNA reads TGTGCCACTTACAGGGGAATGAACACTGAAGCTTTCTTT. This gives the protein CATYRGMNTEAFF. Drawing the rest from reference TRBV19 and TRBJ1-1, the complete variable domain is DGGITQSPKYLFRKEGQNVTLSCEQNLNHDAMYWYRQDPGQGLRLIYYSQIVNDFQKGDIAEGYSVSREKKESFPLTVTSAQKNPTAFYLCATYRGMNTEAFFGQGTRLTVV.

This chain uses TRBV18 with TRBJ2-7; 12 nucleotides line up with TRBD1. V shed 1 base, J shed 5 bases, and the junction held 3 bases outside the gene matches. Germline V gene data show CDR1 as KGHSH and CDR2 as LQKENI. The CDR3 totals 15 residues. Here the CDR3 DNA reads TGTGCCAGCTCACCACTCGGGACAGGGGGCGACGAGCAGTACTTC. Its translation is CASSPLGTGGDEQYF.

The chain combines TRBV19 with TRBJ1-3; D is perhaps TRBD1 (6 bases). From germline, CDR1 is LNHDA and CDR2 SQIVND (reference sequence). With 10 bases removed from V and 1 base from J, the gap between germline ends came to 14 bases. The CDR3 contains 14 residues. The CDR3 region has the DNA TGTGCCACCAAGGGGGGGCAGTCTGGAAACACCATATATTTT. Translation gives CATKGGQSGNTIYF.

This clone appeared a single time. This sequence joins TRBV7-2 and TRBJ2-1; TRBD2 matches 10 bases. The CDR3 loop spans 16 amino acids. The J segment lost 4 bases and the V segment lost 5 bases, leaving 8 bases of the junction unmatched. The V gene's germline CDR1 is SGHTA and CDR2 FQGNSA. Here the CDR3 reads CASSHPLAGAYNEQFF. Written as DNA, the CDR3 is TGTGCCAGCAGCCACCCCCTAGCGGGGGCATACAATGAGCAGTTCTTC.

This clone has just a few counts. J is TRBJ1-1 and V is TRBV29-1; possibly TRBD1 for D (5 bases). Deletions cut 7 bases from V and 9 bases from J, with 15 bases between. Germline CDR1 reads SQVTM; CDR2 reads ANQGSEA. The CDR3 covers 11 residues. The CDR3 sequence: CSGGTGGQAFF. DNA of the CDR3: TGCAGCGGAGGGACTGGTGGCCAAGCTTTCTTT.

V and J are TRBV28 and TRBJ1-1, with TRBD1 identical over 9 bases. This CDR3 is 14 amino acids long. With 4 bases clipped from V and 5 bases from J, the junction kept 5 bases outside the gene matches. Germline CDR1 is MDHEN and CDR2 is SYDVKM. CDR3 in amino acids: CASSSGTGRTEAFF. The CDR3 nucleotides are TGTGCCAGCAGTTCGGGGACAGGGAGGACTGAAGCTTTCTTT. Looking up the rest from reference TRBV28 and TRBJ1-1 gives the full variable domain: DVKVTQSSRYLVKRTGEKVFLECVQDMDHENMFWYRQDPGLGLRLIYFSYDVKMKEKGDIPEGYSVSREKKERFSLILESASTNQTSMYLCASSSGTGRTEAFFGQGTRLTVV.

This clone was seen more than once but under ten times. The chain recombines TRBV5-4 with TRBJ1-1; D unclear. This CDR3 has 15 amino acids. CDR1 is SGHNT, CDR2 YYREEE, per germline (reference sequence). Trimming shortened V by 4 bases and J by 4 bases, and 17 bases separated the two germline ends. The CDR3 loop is CASSPHGSVSTEAFF. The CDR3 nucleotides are TGTGCCAGCAGCCCACATGGTAGCGTAAGCACTGAAGCTTTCTTT.

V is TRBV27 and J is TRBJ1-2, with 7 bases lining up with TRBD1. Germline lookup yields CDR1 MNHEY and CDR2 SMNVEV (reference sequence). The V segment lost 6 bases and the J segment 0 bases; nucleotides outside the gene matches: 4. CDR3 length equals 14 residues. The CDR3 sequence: CASRRQGANYGYTF. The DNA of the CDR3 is TGTGCCAGCAGAAGACAGGGAGCTAACTATGGCTACACCTTC.

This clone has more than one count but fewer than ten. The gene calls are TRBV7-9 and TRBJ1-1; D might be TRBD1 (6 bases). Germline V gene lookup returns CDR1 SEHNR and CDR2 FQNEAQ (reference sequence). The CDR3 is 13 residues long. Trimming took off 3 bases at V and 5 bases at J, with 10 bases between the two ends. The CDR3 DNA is TGTGCCAGCAGCTTTGGGGGCGCGACTGAAGCTTTCTTT. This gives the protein CASSFGGATEAFF. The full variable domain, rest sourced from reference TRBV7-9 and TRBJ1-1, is DTGVSQNPRHKITKRGQNVTFRCDPISEHNRLYWYRQTLGQGPEFLTYFQNEAQLEKSRLLSDRFSAERPKGSFSTLEIQRTEQGDSAMYLCASSFGGATEAFFGQGTRLTVV.

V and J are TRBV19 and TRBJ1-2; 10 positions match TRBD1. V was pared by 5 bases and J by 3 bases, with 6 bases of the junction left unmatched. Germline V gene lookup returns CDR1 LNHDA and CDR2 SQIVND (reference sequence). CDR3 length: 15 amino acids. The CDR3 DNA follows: TGTGCCAGTAGTGTCAGAGGACAGGGGGACTATGGCTACACCTTC. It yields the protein CASSVRGQGDYGYTF.

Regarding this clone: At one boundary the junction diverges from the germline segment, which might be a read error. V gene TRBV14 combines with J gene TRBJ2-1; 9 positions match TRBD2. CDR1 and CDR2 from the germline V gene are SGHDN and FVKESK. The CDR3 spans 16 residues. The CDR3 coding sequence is TGTACCAGCAGCCAAGACAGTCTAGCGGGGTCCAATGAGCAGTTCTTC. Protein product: CTSSQDSLAGSNEQFF.

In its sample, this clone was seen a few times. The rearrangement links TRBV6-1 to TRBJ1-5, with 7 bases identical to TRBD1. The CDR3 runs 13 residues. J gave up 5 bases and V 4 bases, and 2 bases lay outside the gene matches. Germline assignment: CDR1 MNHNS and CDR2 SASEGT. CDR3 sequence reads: CASSGTGDQPQHF. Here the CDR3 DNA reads TGTGCCAGCAGTGGAACAGGGGATCAGCCCCAGCATTTT.

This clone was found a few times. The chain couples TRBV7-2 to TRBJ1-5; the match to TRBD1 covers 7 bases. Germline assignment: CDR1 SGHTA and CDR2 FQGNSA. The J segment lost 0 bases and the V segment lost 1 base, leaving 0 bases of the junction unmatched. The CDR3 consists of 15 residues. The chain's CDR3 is CASSLDRGSNQPQHF. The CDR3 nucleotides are TGTGCCAGCAGCTTAGACAGGGGTAGCAATCAGCCCCAGCATTTT. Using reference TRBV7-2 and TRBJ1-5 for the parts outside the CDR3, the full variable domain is GAGVSQSPSNKVTEKGKDVELRCDPISGHTALYWYRQSLGQGLEFLIYFQGNSAPDKSGLPSDRFSAERTGGSVSTLTIQRTQQEDSAVYLCASSLDRGSNQPQHFGDGTRLSIL.

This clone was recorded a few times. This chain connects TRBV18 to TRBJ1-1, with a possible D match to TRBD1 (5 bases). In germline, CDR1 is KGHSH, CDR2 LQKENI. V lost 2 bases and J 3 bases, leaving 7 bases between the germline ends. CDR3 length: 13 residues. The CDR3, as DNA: TGTGCCAGCTCACCAGGGGGGGACACTGAAGCTTTCTTT. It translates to CASSPGGDTEAFF.

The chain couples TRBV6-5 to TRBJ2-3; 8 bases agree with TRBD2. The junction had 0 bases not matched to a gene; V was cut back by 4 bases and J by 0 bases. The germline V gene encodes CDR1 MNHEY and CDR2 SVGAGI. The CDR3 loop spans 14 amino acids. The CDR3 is CASSLAGSTDTQYF. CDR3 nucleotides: TGTGCCAGCAGTTTAGCGGGGAGCACAGATACGCAGTATTTT.

The CDR3 coding sequence is TGTGCCAGCAGCCAACGGGCAGGGGATCAGCCCCAGCATTTT. Amino acids: CASSQRAGDQPQHF. The chain combines TRBV7-2 with TRBJ1-5; D is possibly TRBD1 (6 bases). V gave up 5 bases and J gave up 5 bases, with 13 bases separating them. This CDR3 contains 14 residues. CDR1 SGHTA and CDR2 FQGNSA come from the germline V gene.

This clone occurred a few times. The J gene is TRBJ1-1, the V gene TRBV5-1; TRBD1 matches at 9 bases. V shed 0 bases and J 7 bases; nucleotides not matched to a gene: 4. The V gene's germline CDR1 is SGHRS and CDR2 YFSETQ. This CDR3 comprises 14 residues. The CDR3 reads CASSLVGQGVEAFF. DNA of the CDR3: TGCGCCAGCAGCTTGGTGGGACAGGGCGTTGAAGCTTTCTTT.

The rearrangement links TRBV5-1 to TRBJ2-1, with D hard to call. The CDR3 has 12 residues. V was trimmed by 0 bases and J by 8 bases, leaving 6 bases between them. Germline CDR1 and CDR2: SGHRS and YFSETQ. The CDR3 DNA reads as TGCGCCAGCAGCTTGGGAAGCGATGAGCAGTTCTTC. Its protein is CASSLGSDEQFF.

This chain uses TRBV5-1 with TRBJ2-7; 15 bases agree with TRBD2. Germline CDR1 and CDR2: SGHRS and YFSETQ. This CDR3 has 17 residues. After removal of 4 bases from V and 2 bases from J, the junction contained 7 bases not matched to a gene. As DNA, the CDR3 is TGCGCCAGCAGCCACGGACTAGCGGGAGGGGTTACCTACGAGCAGTACTTC. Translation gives CASSHGLAGGVTYEQYF.

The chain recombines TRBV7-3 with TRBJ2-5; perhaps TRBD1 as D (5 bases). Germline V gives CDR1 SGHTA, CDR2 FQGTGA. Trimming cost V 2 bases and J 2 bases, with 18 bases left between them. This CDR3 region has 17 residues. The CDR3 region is CASSLGPVSGIQETQYF. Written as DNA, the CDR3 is TGTGCCAGCAGCTTAGGACCCGTATCAGGGATACAAGAGACCCAGTACTTC.

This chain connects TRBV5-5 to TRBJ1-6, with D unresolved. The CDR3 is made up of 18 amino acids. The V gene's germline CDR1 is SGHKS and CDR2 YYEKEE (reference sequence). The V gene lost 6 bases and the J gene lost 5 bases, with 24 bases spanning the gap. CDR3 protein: CASTPSPSAKKDNSPLHF. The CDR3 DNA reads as TGTGCCAGCACCCCCTCTCCGTCAGCGAAAAAGGATAATTCACCCCTCCACTTT.

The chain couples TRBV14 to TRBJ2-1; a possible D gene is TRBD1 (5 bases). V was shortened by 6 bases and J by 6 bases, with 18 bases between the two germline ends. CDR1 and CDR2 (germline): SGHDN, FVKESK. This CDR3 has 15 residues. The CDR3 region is CASSRLGGAPNEQFF. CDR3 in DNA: TGTGCCAGCAGTCGACTGGGTGGGGCCCCCAATGAGCAGTTCTTC.

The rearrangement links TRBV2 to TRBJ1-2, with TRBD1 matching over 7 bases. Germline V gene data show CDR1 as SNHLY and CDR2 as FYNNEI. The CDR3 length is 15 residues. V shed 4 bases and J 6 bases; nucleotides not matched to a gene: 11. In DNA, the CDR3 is TGTGCCAGCAGTGCCCCCCTGGACAGGTCTGATGGCTACACCTTC. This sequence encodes CASSAPLDRSDGYTF.

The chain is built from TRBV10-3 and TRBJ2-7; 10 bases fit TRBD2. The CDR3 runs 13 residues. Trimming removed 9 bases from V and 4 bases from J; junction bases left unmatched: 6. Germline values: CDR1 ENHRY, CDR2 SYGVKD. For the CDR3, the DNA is TGTGCCATGTCTAGCGGGGGTTCTTACGAGCAGTACTTC. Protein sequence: CAMSSGGSYEQYF.

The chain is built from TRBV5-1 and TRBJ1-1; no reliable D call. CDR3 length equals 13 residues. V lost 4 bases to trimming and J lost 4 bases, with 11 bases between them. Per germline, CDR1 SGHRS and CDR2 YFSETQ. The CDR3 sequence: CASSGNWATEAFF. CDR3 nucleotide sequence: TGCGCCAGCAGCGGAAACTGGGCCACTGAAGCTTTCTTT.

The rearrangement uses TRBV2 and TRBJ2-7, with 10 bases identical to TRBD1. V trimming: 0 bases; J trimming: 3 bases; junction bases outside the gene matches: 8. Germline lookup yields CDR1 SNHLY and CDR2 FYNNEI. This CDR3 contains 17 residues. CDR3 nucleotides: TGTGCCAGCAGTGAAGCCCTACCGGGACAGGGGCTCTACGAGCAGTACTTC. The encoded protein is CASSEALPGQGLYEQYF.

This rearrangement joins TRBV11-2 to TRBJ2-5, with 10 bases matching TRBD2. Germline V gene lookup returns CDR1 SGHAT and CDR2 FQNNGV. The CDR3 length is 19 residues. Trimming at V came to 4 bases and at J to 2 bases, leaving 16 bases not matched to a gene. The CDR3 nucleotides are TGTGCCAGCAGCTCGCGGCCCCGGACTAGCGGAGGGAGGCAAGAGACCCAGTACTTC. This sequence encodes CASSSRPRTSGGRQETQYF.